The rows below give T cell receptor beta chains drawn from one sample of a study of cytomegalovirus exposure and HLA in healthy donors. Produced via immunoSEQ multiplex PCR; TCRdb's table is partial and in-frame only. The repertoire includes some 140,000 clones, 73% of them detected once, and 1% to 1.5% sits in the top ten. Sequencing input: PBMCs. The receptors were sampled from a woman aged 40 to 50 in good health and CMV-seronegative. CDR3s include the opening cysteine and the closing phenylalanine or tryptophan. D genes are given only for firm matches. Size values are once, few and many counts, or a class for expanded clones, and some rows have none.

j_call	v_call	d_call	clone_size	cdr3_nt	cdr3_aa
TRBJ1-2	TRBV6-5	TRBD1	-	TGTGCCAGCAGTTTAAGACCAACAGGGGCGGGCTATGGCTACACCTTC	CASSLRPTGAGYGYTF
TRBJ2-1	TRBV9	TRBD2	-	TGTGCCAGCAGCGTAGCTCCAGCGGGGGGGTTCCTGAGCTCCTACAATGAGCAGTTCTTC	CASSVAPAGGFLSSYNEQFF
TRBJ1-2	TRBV7-8	-	-	TGTGCCAGCAGCTTATATGGGCGGGGAGTCAACAGCTATGGCTACACCTTC	CASSLYGRGVNSYGYTF
TRBJ2-1	TRBV5-1	-	-	TGCGCCAGCAGCTTGACAATTACAGGGACCTTTGTTGCCTACAATGAGCAGTTCTTC	CASSLTITGTFVAYNEQFF
TRBJ1-1	TRBV2	TRBD1	-	TGTGCCAGCAGTGAAAGAGGGGACAGGGCGTCTGAAGCTTTCTTT	CASSERGDRASEAFF
TRBJ2-1	TRBV5-5	-	-	TGTGCCAGCAGCTTTTGGGGGCCGGACAATGAGCAGTTCTTC	CASSFWGPDNEQFF
TRBJ1-1	TRBV7-9	-	few	TGTGCCAGCAGCTTAGTTCAGGGGGAAGCTTTCTTT	CASSLVQGEAFF
TRBJ2-7	TRBV19	TRBD1	-	TGTGCCAGTAGTAACGGACAGGGTCCTAACGAGCAGTACTTC	CASSNGQGPNEQYF
TRBJ2-7	TRBV2	TRBD2	few	TGTGCCAGCAGTGTGCTAGCGGGGGTAAACTACGAGCAGTACTTC	CASSVLAGVNYEQYF
TRBJ2-4	TRBV4-3	-	-	TGCGCCAGCAGCCAAGATATTCAGGGGTGGGAAAACATTCAGTACTTC	CASSQDIQGWENIQYF
TRBJ2-7	TRBV7-9	TRBD2	-	TGTTCCAGCAGCTTTTTAGCGGGGGCTGCTTACTTC	CSSSFLAGAAYF
TRBJ2-2	TRBV7-8	-	-	TGTGCCAGCAGCTTAGGACAGAACACCGGGGAGCTGTTTTTT	CASSLGQNTGELFF
TRBJ1-2	TRBV7-9	TRBD1	-	TGTGCCAGCAGCTCCCGACAGGGTGATGACTATGGCTACACCTTC	CASSSRQGDDYGYTF
TRBJ2-2	TRBV7-6	-	once	TGTGCCAGCAGAGGGGGGGCTGCTAACACCGGGGAGCTGTTTTTT	CASRGGAANTGELFF
TRBJ2-2	TRBV6-5	-	few	TGTGCCAGCAGTTACTTAGACAGACCCGGGGAGCTGTTTTTT	CASSYLDRPGELFF
TRBJ2-3	TRBV7-6	-	-	TGTGCCAGCTCAGAGGGGGGGGGAGCAGATACGCAGTATTTT	CASSEGGGADTQYF
TRBJ1-1	TRBV5-1	TRBD1	-	TGCGCCAGCAGGAACCGTGAACAGGGGGCGCGTGGCACTGAAGCTTTCTTT	CASRNREQGARGTEAFF
TRBJ1-1	TRBV5-4	TRBD1	few	TGTGCCAGCAGCAATGACAGGGGGGAAGCTTTCTTT	CASSNDRGEAFF
TRBJ2-3	TRBV4-1	-	-	TGCGCCAGCAGACTCACGGGGGGCGGCCCCCCAGATACGCAGTATTTT	CASRLTGGGPPDTQYF
TRBJ2-1	TRBV7-9	TRBD2	-	TGTGCCAGCAGCGATAGCGGGGGGCACAATGAGCAGTTCTTC	CASSDSGGHNEQFF
TRBJ1-1	TRBV29-1	-	-	TGCAGCGTTCAGAACACTGAAGCTTTCTTT	CSVQNTEAFF
TRBJ2-5	TRBV18	TRBD2	-	TGTGCCAGCTCACAAGGAGCGGGGGGTCAAGAGACCCAGTACTTC	CASSQGAGGQETQYF
TRBJ1-5	TRBV9	-	few	TGTGCCAGCAGCGTAGGAGATAGCAATCAGCCCCAGCATTTT	CASSVGDSNQPQHF
TRBJ2-5	TRBV9	TRBD2	-	TGTGCCAGCAGCGTCGGGACTAGCGGGGGAGAGACCCAGTACTTC	CASSVGTSGGETQYF
TRBJ2-5	TRBV27	-	-	TGTGCCAGCAGGCCGATCAGGGGATCGGGGGAGACCCAGTACTTC	CASRPIRGSGETQYF
TRBJ1-2	TRBV7-9	-	-	TGTGCCAGCAGTGAGACAGAGACCTACACCTTC	CASSETETYTF
TRBJ2-2	TRBV12-5	TRBD1	-	TGTGCTAGTGGTTGGGATACAGGGGTTAGAACCGGGGAGCTGTTTTTT	CASGWDTGVRTGELFF
TRBJ2-5	TRBV13	TRBD2	-	TGTGCCAGCAGCTCTCGACTAGCGGGGGTTGGGGCCCAGTACTTC	CASSSRLAGVGAQYF
TRBJ1-2	TRBV27	-	-	TGTGCCAGCAGTTTCCGTCTGGGGGGAATGAGTAGCTACACCTTC	CASSFRLGGMSSYTF
TRBJ1-2	TRBV27	-	-	TGTGCCAGCAGTCCCCCCGGGACATCACCCGACTATGGCTACACCTTC	CASSPPGTSPDYGYTF
TRBJ2-5	TRBV5-8	-	few	TGTGCCAGCAGCTTGAGGGGCCCTACGGAGACCCAGTACTTC	CASSLRGPTETQYF
TRBJ1-1	TRBV19	-	once	TGTGCCAGTAGGAGTCTGCAGGGTTCGTGGGGGAACACTGAAGCTTTCTTT	CASRSLQGSWGNTEAFF
TRBJ1-1	TRBV7-3	-	-	TGTGCCAGCAGCTTAAACTTCCCGGGGTCTGAAGCTTTCTTT	CASSLNFPGSEAFF
TRBJ1-4	TRBV5-1	TRBD1	once	TGCGCCAGCGCTAAAGGGGACAGGGGGCTTGAAAAACTGTTTTTT	CASAKGDRGLEKLFF
TRBJ1-4	TRBV7-2	TRBD1	-	TGTGCCAGCAGCCCCAGGGGGGCCGCTGATGAAAAACTGTTTTTT	CASSPRGAADEKLFF
TRBJ1-4	TRBV7-2	-	-	TGTGCCAGCAGCCCAAACGGACAATTGAATGAAAAACTGTTTTTT	CASSPNGQLNEKLFF
TRBJ1-5	TRBV28	-	few	TGTGCCAGCAGTTTTACACTTGCAGCGAATCAGCCCCAGCATTTT	CASSFTLAANQPQHF
TRBJ1-3	TRBV4-2	-	few	TGTGCCAGCAGCCCCATGCCGGACAGCCTAAACACCATATATTTT	CASSPMPDSLNTIYF
TRBJ1-5	TRBV18	-	-	TGTGCCAGCTCGCCCCAACCAGGGGCGAATCAGCCCCAGCATTTT	CASSPQPGANQPQHF
TRBJ2-5	TRBV19	-	-	TGTGCCAGTAGTACTCAGGTTGACGCCGCCGAGACCCAGTACTTC	CASSTQVDAAETQYF
TRBJ2-5	TRBV11-2	TRBD2	-	TGTGCCAGCAGCCACGGGACTAGCGGGGGGGAGACCCAGTACTTC	CASSHGTSGGETQYF
TRBJ1-1	TRBV11-2	TRBD1	-	TGTGCCAGCAGCTTAGACCGGGACAGGAGAGCTTTCTTT	CASSLDRDRRAFF
TRBJ2-3	TRBV7-6	TRBD2	-	TGTGCCAGCAGCTTAAGGGCAACTAGCGGGGGGTTTGATACGCAGTATTTT	CASSLRATSGGFDTQYF
TRBJ1-3	TRBV4-1	-	-	TGCGCCAGCAGCCAACAACCGAATTCAATAACAGGAAACACCATATATTTT	CASSQQPNSITGNTIYF
TRBJ1-1	TRBV18	TRBD1	-	TGTGCCAGCTCAGACAGGGTCGAGAACACTGAAGCTTTCTTT	CASSDRVENTEAFF
TRBJ2-1	TRBV13	-	-	TGTGCCAGCAGCTTATATTCGGACACTGAGCAGTTCTTC	CASSLYSDTEQFF
TRBJ2-2	TRBV7-9	TRBD2	-	TGTGCCAGCAGCTTATCCCGGGGGGGCGGGGAGAACACCGGGGAGCTGTTTTTT	CASSLSRGGGENTGELFF
TRBJ2-5	TRBV5-8	-	once	TGTGCCAGCAGCCCGAGGTTAGCAGAGACCCAGTACTTC	CASSPRLAETQYF
TRBJ2-2	TRBV6-1	TRBD1	-	TGTGCCAGCAGTGGGTTGCAGGGGGCCGGGGAGCTGTTTTTT	CASSGLQGAGELFF
TRBJ2-2	TRBV5-6	-	-	TGTGCCAGCAGCTTGGATCCCAGGGGAGTGGCCGGGGAGCTGTTTTTT	CASSLDPRGVAGELFF
TRBJ1-6	TRBV7-3	-	few	TGTGCCAGTCATGATCAAACCCTTAGAAGCTCCTATAATTCACCCCTCCACTTT	CASHDQTLRSSYNSPLHF
TRBJ2-3	TRBV7-9	-	once	TGTGCCAGCAGCTTAGAGGGGGTCCCCACTCTAGATACGCAGTATTTT	CASSLEGVPTLDTQYF
TRBJ1-2	TRBV7-9	-	-	TGTGCCAGCAGCTTGGGCAGCTCTGGCTACACCTTC	CASSLGSSGYTF